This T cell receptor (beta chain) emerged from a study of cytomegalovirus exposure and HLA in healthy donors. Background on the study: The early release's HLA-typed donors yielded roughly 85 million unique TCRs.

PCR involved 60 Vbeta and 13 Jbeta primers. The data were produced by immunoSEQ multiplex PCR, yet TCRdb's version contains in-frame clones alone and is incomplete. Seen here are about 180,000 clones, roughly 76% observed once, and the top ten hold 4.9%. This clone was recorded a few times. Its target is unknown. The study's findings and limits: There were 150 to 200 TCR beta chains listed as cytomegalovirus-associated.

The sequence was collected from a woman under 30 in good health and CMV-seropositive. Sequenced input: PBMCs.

The DNA of the CDR3 is TGTGCCAGCAGCTTGGATCAGGGAAGGAGCACCGGGGAGCTGTTTTTT. Encoded protein: CASSLDQGRSTGELFF. This rearrangement joins TRBV5-4 to TRBJ2-2, with D possibly matching TRBD1 (5 bases). Germline-derived CDR1 and CDR2 are SGHNT and YYREEE (reference sequence). The CDR3 extends over 16 amino acids. V was shortened by 0 bases and J by 4 bases, with 13 bases between the two germline ends.